This TCR beta chain was documented in a study of T cell responses to AZD1222 COVID-19 vaccine. Method: immunoSEQ multiplex PCR; TCRdb's copy keeps in-frame clones and lacks some. Counted here are under 95,000 clones, about 86% occurring once; the ten biggest clones make up more than 6%. Per germline, CDR1 LGHNA and CDR2 YNFKEQ. The CDR3 extends over 14 amino acids. Trimming stripped 8 bases from V and 6 bases from J, with 19 bases between. Study-level results: Variant regions that are unmutated are reportedly the target of nearly half of spike-specific TCRs. Repertoire sampling happened only post peak T cell response. Donor demographics were predominantly white British with a female majority; clonal diversity may be underestimated. Spike-specific TCRs gained breadth and depth after people received two AZD1222 doses.

As to this clone: Its antigen is undetermined.

Here the sequenced sample was peripheral blood, taken on day 0 of AZD1222 vaccination. The chain has TRBV4-2 and TRBJ1-1; D remains ambiguous. The receptor was isolated from an adult in good health. This CDR3 reads CASARYFGGAEAFF. In nucleotides, the CDR3 is TGTGCCAGCGCCCGCTATTTCGGTGGGGCTGAAGCTTTCTTT.